This paragraph covers one T cell receptor (beta chain) sequence. Antigen: not known. This sample is drawn from a study of T cell repertoires in cytomegalovirus infection. At the level of the study: The authors used CMV epitopes that were HLA-C-restricted (recently identified) and HLA-B-restricted (well studied). Shared public TCR beta signatures pointed to both CMV infection and a matching HLA type. Broader study findings: Public TCR beta family frequency separated CMV-and-HLA carriers, including in an independent cohort. Dominating the ex vivo response were TCR beta clonotypes that were CMV-specific and HLA-C-restricted.

Using its own MiXCR run on the reads, TCRdb lists one record per CDR3 protein. Of a few hundred thousand distinct CDR3 sequences listed, around 29% are singletons. Material: cultured PBMCs, obtained from culture after CMV antigen stimulation. The TCR comes from a human donor in good health (CMV status not recorded). Some clones in this sample may be carry-over from other donors' samples.

The CDR3 nucleotides are TGTGCCAGCAGTTTAGTACAGGCAAAACGCAACAATGAGCAGTTCTTC. This codes for CASSLVQAKRNNEQFF. The rearrangement uses TRBV28 and TRBJ2-1; D possibly corresponds to TRBD1 (5 bases). The V gene lost 2 bases and the J gene lost 5 bases, with 16 bases spanning the gap. The CDR3 sequence is 16 residues long. Germline V gene lookup returns CDR1 MDHEN and CDR2 SYDVKM.